This note documents a single TCR beta chain sequence. What it recognizes is unknown. cDNA came from around 0.5 to 1 ug RNA primed by random hexamers. TCRdb re-called the immunoSEQ multiplex PCR reads with MiXCR, one entry per CDR3 protein. Found here are some 130,000 distinct CDR3 sequences, around 95% of them singletons; the top ten hold roughly 0.2%. Trimming shortened V by 5 bases and J by 0 bases, and 7 bases separated the two germline ends. CDR1 and CDR2 (germline): GTSNPN, SVGIG (reference sequence). This CDR3 is 12 amino acids long. The data were taken from a study of CD8 T cells in Susac syndrome. Study background: Treatment at blood withdrawal was none, corticosteroids, or intravenous immunoglobulin alone in Susac syndrome patients.

The study's findings and limits: The authors found under 20 Susac-specific public clones in total CD8+ repertoires and 5 or 6 in CD8+ TEMRA repertoires. As acknowledged by the study, its TCR sequencing and HLA analysis included a relatively small number of individuals. Susac syndrome CD8+ repertoires were clonally expanded, most strongly in CD8+ TEMRA cells.

The sample taken for sequencing was CD8+ T cells from PBMCs. The V gene is TRBV30, the J gene TRBJ1-1, with a weak D call TRBD1 (5 bases). This clonotype was sampled from a human donor with Susac syndrome. For the CDR3, the DNA is TGTGCCTGGGGGGGGATGAACACTGAAGCTTTCTTT. It translates to CAWGGMNTEAFF.